What follows are 24 T cell receptor beta chains derived from one specimen sequenced in a study of blood T cells in healthy people across ages. It was with a sample-barcoded 5' primer and a J-beta primer mix that a second PCR of about 6 to 12 cycles was run. TCRdb reprocessed the 5' RACE reads via MiXCR and lists one record per CDR3 protein. The table lists 2 million or so distinct CDR3 sequences, 40% to 55% of them singletons. What was sequenced was blood. The source of these receptors is a woman in her forties in good health.

J is TRBJ2-1 and V is TRBV2; 8 nucleotides line up with TRBD2. The CDR3 has 16 residues. CDR1 is SNHLY and CDR2 is FYNNEI in the germline V gene. V lost 7 bases, J lost 8 bases, and 16 bases stayed unmatched. The CDR3 nucleotides read TGTGCCAGCACCGGAGCGGGGGAAGGGAAATTGGATGAGCAGTTCTTC. It specifies CASTGAGEGKLDEQFF.

This clonotype appeared a few times. The chain carries TRBV20-1 and TRBJ2-1, with D possibly matching TRBD1 (6 bases). V was cut by 4 bases and J by 5 bases, with 15 bases left in between. CDR1 is DFQATT, CDR2 SNEGSKA, per germline (reference sequence). The CDR3 runs 14 residues. The CDR3 loop is CSAIWNRANNEQFF. The CDR3 coding sequence is TGCAGTGCTATTTGGAACAGGGCGAACAATGAGCAGTTCTTC.

There are a few counts of this clonotype. The V call is TRBV18, the J call TRBJ2-6, with a weak D call TRBD1 (5 bases). Between the trimmed V and J ends, which lost 3 bases and 0 bases, there was a span of 12 bases. Germline lookup yields CDR1 KGHSH and CDR2 LQKENI. The CDR3 is made up of 17 amino acids. The CDR3 DNA follows: TGTGCCAGCTCACCGGGCAGGGCCCCCTCTGGGGCCAACGTCCTGACTTTC. This encodes CASSPGRAPSGANVLTF.

V gene TRBV28 combines with J gene TRBJ2-7, with D possibly TRBD2 on 5 matching bases. From germline, CDR1 is MDHEN and CDR2 SYDVKM. The CDR3 consists of 12 residues. Between the trimmed V and J ends, which lost 2 bases and 9 bases, there was a span of 11 bases. The CDR3 nucleotides read TGTGCCAGCAGTTTAGAGGGTGGGGTGCAGTACTTC. Protein sequence: CASSLEGGVQYF.

This clonotype was seen a few times. The chain has TRBV11-2 and TRBJ2-5; D is possibly TRBD1 (5 bases). Germline CDR1 and CDR2: SGHAT and FQNNGV. V was trimmed by 3 bases and J by 4 bases, leaving 9 bases between them. The CDR3 runs 13 residues. CDR3 nucleotide sequence: TGTGCCAGCAGCTTCAATGGGGCAGAGACCCAGTACTTC. Protein product: CASSFNGAETQYF.

The chain links TRBV20-1 to TRBJ2-3; tentative D call: TRBD2 (7 bases). The CDR3 is 16 residues long. CDR1 DFQATT and CDR2 SNEGSKA come from the germline V gene (reference sequence). V shed 3 bases and J shed 1 base, with 17 bases lying between them. In nucleotides, the CDR3 is TGCAGTGCTAGGGGGGGGATTGGGGGGCGCACAGATACGCAGTATTTT. Translation gives CSARGGIGGRTDTQYF.

The V and J genes are TRBV6-6 and TRBJ2-7; D remains unclear. Trimming left V 6 bases short and J 3 bases short, with 21 bases between. The CDR3 contains 16 residues. CDR1 is MNHNY and CDR2 is SVGAGI in the germline V gene (reference sequence). DNA for the CDR3: TGTGCCAGCAGCCCCAGACAATCCCCTCTCCTCTACGAGCAGTACTTC. Translation: CASSPRQSPLLYEQYF.

This clonotype was recorded a few times. The chain carries TRBV15 and TRBJ1-2; a weak D match, TRBD1 (6 bases). Between the trimmed V and J ends, which lost 4 bases and 5 bases, there was a span of 17 bases. Germline V gene data show CDR1 as LNHNV and CDR2 as YYDKDF (reference sequence). The CDR3 has 15 amino acids. CDR3 DNA: TGTGCCACCAGCATAGGAGGACAGCCTGGGTATGGCTACACCTTC. It translates to CATSIGGQPGYGYTF.

CDR3 amino acids: CSVEDLGTSTGTDTQYF. The CDR3 nucleotides read TGCAGCGTTGAGGATCTTGGAACTAGCACGGGAACAGATACGCAGTATTTT. The chain joins TRBV29-1 to TRBJ2-3, with D possibly TRBD2 on 6 matching bases. V was clipped by 3 bases and J by 3 bases, with 22 bases between them. Germline CDR1 and CDR2: SQVTM and ANQGSEA. There are 17 residues in the CDR3.

This chain links TRBV7-3 with TRBJ2-1; 7 bases are a match to TRBD2. Trimming took 0 bases from V and 2 from J; bases not matched to a gene: 1. The V gene's germline CDR1 is SGHTA and CDR2 FQGTGA. This CDR3 is 15 amino acids long. The CDR3 nucleotides read TGTGCCAGCAGCTTAACAGGACTAGCCTACAATGAGCAGTTCTTC. Translated: CASSLTGLAYNEQFF.

This clonotype has just one count. The genes are TRBV6-2 or TRBV6-3 and TRBJ2-1, with TRBD1 matching 8 bases. With 0 bases clipped from V and 8 bases from J, the junction kept 12 bases outside the gene matches. This CDR3 contains 17 residues. CDR1 and CDR2 from the germline V gene are MNHEY and SVGEGT. The CDR3 loop reads CASSYSKLSTGDDEQFF. DNA for the CDR3: TGTGCCAGCAGTTACTCGAAATTATCGACAGGGGACGATGAGCAGTTCTTC.

This clonotype occurred a few times. V and J are TRBV4-3 and TRBJ2-3, with D uncertain. Germline V lookup: CDR1 LGHNA, CDR2 YSLEER. The V end was cut by 0 bases, the J end by 7 bases, with 5 bases between. CDR3 size: 12 residues. The CDR3 region is CASSQDRHTQYF. The CDR3 coding sequence is TGCGCCAGCAGCCAAGACAGACATACGCAGTATTTT.

There are a few counts of this clonotype. The rearrangement joins TRBV5-1 to TRBJ2-1; no reliable D call. This CDR3 region has 14 residues. Between the trimmed V and J ends, which lost 3 bases and 9 bases, there was a span of 16 bases. Germline lookup yields CDR1 SGHRS and CDR2 YFSETQ. The CDR3 reads CASSSHPAVIEQFF. The CDR3 DNA reads as TGCGCCAGCAGCTCCCACCCCGCGGTAATTGAGCAGTTCTTC.

This clonotype appeared a few times. This sequence joins TRBV29-1 and TRBJ2-2; no definite D call. The germline V gene encodes CDR1 SQVTM and CDR2 ANQGSEA. Trimming took off 4 bases at V and 6 bases at J, with 9 bases between the two ends. The CDR3 has 12 amino acids. The CDR3 is CSVVPGSGELFF. Written as DNA, the CDR3 is TGCAGCGTTGTTCCAGGTTCCGGGGAGCTGTTTTTT.

This clonotype appeared a few times. This chain joins TRBV7-9 and TRBJ2-5; D is undetermined. The CDR3 is made up of 14 amino acids. Trimming cost V 3 bases and J 0 bases, with 8 bases left between them. CDR1 is SEHNR and CDR2 is FQNEAQ in the germline V gene (reference sequence). DNA of the CDR3: TGTGCCAGCAGCTTCTCCCAGTACCAAGAGACCCAGTACTTC. This sequence encodes CASSFSQYQETQYF.

The chain has TRBV10-3 and TRBJ2-5; D perhaps matches TRBD2 (6 bases). CDR1 and CDR2 from the germline V gene are ENHRY and SYGVKD. The CDR3 sequence is 13 residues long. Trimming stripped 6 bases from V and 0 bases from J, with 8 bases between. As DNA, the CDR3 is TGTGCCATCAGGGCGGGAAACCAAGAGACCCAGTACTTC. Its protein is CAIRAGNQETQYF.

The rearrangement links TRBV5-1 to TRBJ1-6; 7 nucleotides align to TRBD1. Germline CDR1 reads SGHRS; CDR2 reads YFSETQ. J gave up 8 bases and V 1 base, and 6 bases lay outside the gene matches. The CDR3 runs to 15 residues. The CDR3 loop reads CASSLRGRADSPLHF. The CDR3 DNA sequence: TGCGCCAGCAGCTTGAGGGGGCGTGCGGATTCACCCCTCCACTTT.

The chain joins TRBV4-1 to TRBJ1-5; no definite D call. CDR3 length: 16 amino acids. Germline CDR1 MGHRA, CDR2 YSYEKL. Deletions cut 1 base from V and 0 bases from J, with 10 bases between. CDR3 in amino acids: CASSQGRLGSNQPQHF. DNA for the CDR3: TGCGCCAGCAGCCAAGGACGGTTGGGTAGCAATCAGCCCCAGCATTTT.

The count of this clonotype is one. The chain carries TRBV27 and TRBJ2-4; 12 bases line up with TRBD2. This CDR3 comprises 15 residues. CDR1 and CDR2 from the germline V gene are MNHEY and SMNVEV (reference sequence). Unmatched junction bases numbered 5, after V lost 3 bases and J lost 8 bases. The CDR3 spells CASSLTTSGGDIQYF. The DNA of the CDR3 is TGTGCCAGCAGTTTGACGACTAGCGGGGGCGACATTCAGTACTTC.

The V call is TRBV15, the J call TRBJ2-1; 8 bases agree with TRBD2. V was pared by 3 bases and J by 4 bases, with 11 bases of the junction left unmatched. Germline values: CDR1 LNHNV, CDR2 YYDKDF (reference sequence). The CDR3 loop spans 17 amino acids. The CDR3 reads CATSRKRGGGTYNEQFF. The CDR3 coding sequence is TGTGCCACCAGCAGGAAGCGGGGCGGGGGGACTTACAATGAGCAGTTCTTC.

The table lists this clonotype with a few counts. The rearrangement links TRBV6-2 or TRBV6-3 to TRBJ1-1, with D maybe TRBD1 (5 bases). Trimming removed 10 bases from V and 1 base from J, with 7 bases in between. The CDR3 loop spans 11 amino acids. Germline V gene data show CDR1 as MNHEY and CDR2 as SVGEGT. CDR3 loop: CATTANTEAFF. CDR3 bases: TGTGCCACGACAGCGAACACTGAAGCTTTCTTT.

The V call is TRBV6-2 or TRBV6-3, the J call TRBJ2-3; TRBD2 is a possible D gene (5 bases). The germline V gene encodes CDR1 MNHEY and CDR2 SVGEGT. CDR3 length: 15 residues. V was pared by 4 bases and J by 4 bases, with 15 bases between. This chain's CDR3 is CASSSSSSGPDTQYF. As DNA, the CDR3 is TGTGCCAGCAGTTCAAGTTCCAGCGGCCCAGATACGCAGTATTTT.

In this sample, this clonotype turned up a few times. The chain joins TRBV7-9 to TRBJ2-1; 7 nucleotides match TRBD2. This CDR3 spans 15 amino acids. From germline, CDR1 is SEHNR and CDR2 FQNEAQ (reference sequence). The ends lost 5 bases at V and 9 bases at J; junction bases unmatched: 13. CDR3 sequence (DNA): TGTGCCAGCAGCCGCCGGGACGTCGGGACTATTGAGCAGTTCTTC. This translates into CASSRRDVGTIEQFF.

There are a few counts of this clonotype. CDR3 sequence (DNA): TGCAGTGCTAGGGGGATTCGAGCGGAGACCCAGTACTTC. This encodes CSARGIRAETQYF. V is TRBV20-1 and J is TRBJ2-5; D uncertain. The V and J ends lost 3 bases and 5 bases respectively, with 13 bases between them. The CDR3 is 13 residues long. Germline V gene sequence: CDR1 DFQATT, CDR2 SNEGSKA (reference sequence).